This T cell receptor beta chain was sequenced for a study of shared clonotypes between healthy human individuals (TCRdb year 2020). Background on the whole study: Two women and a few men aged 18 to 49 years were included in the cohort. For each donor, three plates each were used for CD4 naive and CD4 memory, two plates were used for CD8 naive, and one plate was used for CD8 memory. Blood TCR repertoires of roughly 5 healthy adults were deeply sequenced to estimate repertoire size and the extent of clonotype sharing between individuals. To increase sequencing depth and limit assay-specific biases, different laboratories used diverse techniques to prepare libraries and sequence TCR repertoires. Each donor's leukapheresis produced roughly between roughly 0.85 and 10 billion PBMCs.

CDR1 and CDR2 were assigned from the germline V gene (reference sequence) as MNHEY and SMNVEV. The CDR3, from cysteine to phenylalanine, totals 15 residues. The only DNA kept is the CDR3, 45 bases in frame from the first base. The junction carries 14 bases between V and J, which are trimmed by 5 bases and 1 base respectively. Points the paper makes about the study in general: Sharing across a handful of donors was observed for about 5% of naive CD4, 3% to 3.5% of naive CD8, 2% to 2.5% of memory CD4, and roughly 0.4% of memory CD8 clonotypes. Because the study included only a small number of donors, the genetic and exposure-history diversity represented was limited. Pairwise subsampling led to the expectation that sequencing depth would affect the degree of clonotype sharing among donors. Rarefaction of sorted-subset datasets indicated incomplete sequencing despite the large sequencing depth. Naive subsets generally had larger estimated clonotype richness than memory subsets. Only blood was sampled, and tissue TCR repertoires likely differ from those in blood. Compared with non-shared clonotypes, clonotypes shared by all four sorted-subset donors had higher generation probabilities.

TCR CDR3 regions were amplified from genomic DNA by multiplex PCR using the deep immunoSEQ assay. For each cell subset, the extracted genomic DNA was distributed evenly across all wells of several immunoSEQ 96-well plates, and each plate served as one replicate. For sorted subsets, each replicate PCR was loaded with approximately 190 ng genomic DNA, equivalent to 32,000 or so T cell genomes. The purified libraries were quantified using a Qubit 3.0 fluorometer, sized with a Bioanalyzer 2100, and then quantified again using the KAPA Library Quantification kit. Each immunoSEQ 96-well plate was sequenced on its own single-read 150-cycle Illumina NextSeq 550 flow cell. The source study handled its data this way. Because the immunoSEQ output included only junctional sequences and no quality scores, the filtering could not be the same as the filtering used for full-length reads. Sequences were annotated with PyIR, a Python wrapper for IgBLAST v1.9, using IMGT germline references to assign V/J genes and CDR3. Reads were removed for weak V/J assignments (E-value above 1e-6), missing CDR3, stop codons, out-of-frame junctions, or ambiguous translated residues. A V3J clonotype was defined by an identical inferred V gene, J gene, and CDR3 amino acid sequence. Percentage overlap between repertoires was calculated by dividing the number of shared unique clonotypes by the size of the smaller repertoire. Three approaches were used to assess repertoire richness: RTK rarefaction, the Chao1 estimator, and Recon v2.1 estimates of unobserved clonotypes. For all TCRbeta clonotypes obtained by the gDNA method from a few donors, generation probabilities were computed with OLGA. TCRdb's version of the immuneACCESS table is confined to in-frame rearrangements and falls short of the full clone set. An unresolved V gene accounts for under half of the shortfall where checked; the remainder is of unknown origin. V, J and clone size are taken as reported in that table, and D and trimming were inferred from the DNA itself. For this sample there are approximately 840,000 clones; just over 95% appear just once. The ten largest clones take up less than 0.25% of the sample.

For this clone: Its target antigen remains unknown. No quality values exist for individual bases; no much larger clone is one base distant.

CD8 naive samples were obtained by positive selection for CCR7 among CD45RO-negative cells, yielding a CD45RA+CCR7+ population from which TemRA cells were excluded. Healthy HIV-negative adults with no recently reported acute infections or vaccinations were included as donors. All donors were Caucasian adults living in Nashville, Tennessee, USA. Blood was collected by leukapheresis, and PBMCs were isolated by Ficoll-Histopaque density gradient centrifugation and then cryopreserved in liquid nitrogen vapor phase. Analytical flow cytometry was used to check the purity and quantity of every magnetically sorted T cell population. Genomic DNA was isolated from each sorted fraction and quantified by UV absorbance on a Nanodrop 2000c.

Sequencing input: naive CD8+ T cells sorted from blood. The intended sense of this specimen's cell subset or site label: CD45RA+CCR7+. The chain joins TRBV27 to TRBJ1-1, and possibly TRBD1, on 5 matching bases. This clonotype was sampled from a man younger than 45 in good health. DNA sequence: TGTGCCAGCAGTCTAAACCCGACAGCGAACACTGAAGCTTTCTTT. Its protein reads: CASSLNPTANTEAFF.